What follows is one T cell receptor beta chain and its context. It lacks a known antigen. No base qualities exist here, and no much larger clone lies one base off it. The time point tag for this specimen amounts to: progressive disease on ibrutinib. For TCR beta library preparation, roughly 2.2 micrograms of genomic DNA was extracted from cryopreserved PBMCs. High-throughput TCR beta sequencing was performed on longitudinal blood samples from CLL patients receiving ibrutinib monotherapy. The patients took part in an open-label, single-center phase 2 trial of ibrutinib monotherapy. At the junction V is shortened by 5 bases and J by 7 bases, with 14 bases in between. CDR1 and CDR2 were assigned from the germline V gene (reference sequence) as PRHDT and FYEKMQ. Measured from the cysteine to the phenylalanine, the CDR3 is 13 residues long. The kept DNA is CDR3 alone, 39 bases in frame from the first base.

This sample stems from a study of cytotoxic CD8 clonotypes in ibrutinib-treated CLL (dated by TCRdb to the early 2020s). Background on the whole study: The cohort was composed of roughly ten relapsed/refractory and approximately 14 treatment-naive patients; IGHV unmutated status was identified in roughly 17 patients. Responses were partial in around 25 patients and complete in 2; after median 68 months follow-up, around 15 stayed in remission and about 12 progressed. Response samples were taken after a median of roughly a year on treatment, ranging from roughly 6 to 36 months. An average of roughly 250,000 productive templates and tens of thousands of productive rearrangements was obtained per sample. Of the approximately 86 people in the trial, about 27 had longitudinal samples available. Cryopreserved peripheral blood mononuclear cells were obtained prior to treatment, at the time of response, and at either disease progression or sustained remission. Patients were still on ibrutinib when every remission and progressive disease sample was collected.

The goal of deep resolution MiSeq sequencing was a depth between 1 in 1 million and 1 in 200,000 T cells, and coverage averaged 10x per clonotype. The immunoSEQ hsTCRB Kit was used to generate TCR beta libraries. Under the source paper's analysis protocol: ImmunoSEQ Data Assistant and ImmunoSEQ Analyzer were used for data analysis, and V, D and J genes were assigned according to IMGT definitions. Clonality was computed as one minus normalized Shannon entropy of productive rearrangement frequencies, ranging from 0 to 1. Only overrepresented clonotypes making up at least 0.05% of the repertoire of each patient were included in the public clonotype analysis. Roughly 13 repertoires from age-matched healthy donors, obtained from immuneACCESS, served as clonality controls. TCRdb mirrors the immuneACCESS table, restricted to in-frame sequences. Some clones are absent from its copies; in checked studies, under half trace to an unresolved V gene, and the reason for the others is unknown. Clone size and V and J calls were adopted from that table, with D and trimming inferred from the DNA. The sample yields tens of thousands of clones; 50% to 70% were counted once. The top ten clones comprise more than 20% of the sample.

Overall study results and their limits: Public clonotypes were rare and either contracted or stayed stable during treatment, and the rise in clonality at ibrutinib response reflected the expansion of private clonotypes. Sustained-remission and progressing patients did not have matched sampling times, and lymph node repertoires were not examined. At ibrutinib response clonality went up, during sustained remission it held steady, and at progression it dropped back toward baseline. At baseline, clonality was higher than in age-matched healthy donors and showed a strong correlation with circulating CD8+ T-cell counts.

The chain uses TRBV13 and TRBJ2-5, and perhaps TRBD1 as D gene, on 6 matching bases. This specimen consisted of PBMCs, obtained at disease progression, from a patient treated with ibrutinib. This clonotype originated in a human donor with chronic lymphocytic leukemia. The CDR3 here reads CASSVGTTGTQYF. The DNA reads TGTGCCAGCAGCGTCGGGACAACCGGGACCCAGTACTTC.